This TCR beta chain was sequenced for a study of blood T cell repertoires in COVID-19. This clone was observed a handful of times. The CDR3 runs to 15 residues. V gave up 5 bases and J gave up 9 bases; unmatched junction bases: 11. The germline gives CDR1 MNHEY, CDR2 SVGAGI. In the original analysis: Amplification of reference gene primers provided the estimated nucleated cell counts. Data came from immunoSEQ multiplex PCR; TCRdb stores just in-frame clones and leaves some out. V and J calls and clone size are copied from that table; D and trimming were computed from the DNA. Of about 58,000 clones listed, around 85% are singletons.

This chain joins TRBV6-5 and TRBJ1-1, with 11 bases lining up with TRBD1. The receptor was isolated from a middle-aged man with active COVID-19. Sequenced material: peripheral blood. CDR3 residues: CASSPSAGTGGKAFF. DNA of the CDR3: TGTGCCAGCAGTCCCTCTGCAGGGACAGGGGGAAAAGCTTTCTTT.